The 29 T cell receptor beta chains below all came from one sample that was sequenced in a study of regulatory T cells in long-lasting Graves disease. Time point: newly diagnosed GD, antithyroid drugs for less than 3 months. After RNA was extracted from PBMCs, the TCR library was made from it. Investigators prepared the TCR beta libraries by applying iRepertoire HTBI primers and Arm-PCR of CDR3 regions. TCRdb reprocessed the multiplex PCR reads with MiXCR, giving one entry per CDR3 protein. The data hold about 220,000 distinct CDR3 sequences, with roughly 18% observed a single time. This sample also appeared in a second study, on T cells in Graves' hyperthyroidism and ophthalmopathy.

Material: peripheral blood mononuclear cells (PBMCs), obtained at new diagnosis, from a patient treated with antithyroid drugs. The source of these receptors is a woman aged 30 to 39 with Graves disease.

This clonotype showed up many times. The CDR3 sequence: CASSFSHANYGYTF. CDR3 coding DNA: TGTGCCAGCAGTTTTTCCCACGCTAACTATGGCTACACCTTC. The V call is TRBV12-3 or TRBV12-4, the J call TRBJ1-2; D remains unclear. Trimming shortened V by 3 bases and J by 0 bases, and 8 bases separated the two germline ends. This CDR3 contains 14 residues.

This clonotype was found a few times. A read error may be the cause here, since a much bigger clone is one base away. The CDR3 spells CASRNSYGYTF. In DNA form, the CDR3 reads TGTGCCAGTCGTAACAGCTATGGCTACACCTTC. The V and J genes are TRBV9 and TRBJ1-2, with D unclear. Trimming left V 8 bases short and J 4 bases short, with 9 bases between. CDR1 is SGDLS and CDR2 is YYNGEE in the germline V gene. The CDR3 length is 11 residues.

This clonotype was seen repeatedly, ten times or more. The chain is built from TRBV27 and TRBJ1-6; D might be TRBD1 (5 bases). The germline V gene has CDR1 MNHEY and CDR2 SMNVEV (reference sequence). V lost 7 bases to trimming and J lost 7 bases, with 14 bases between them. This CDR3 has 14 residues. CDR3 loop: CASTLGRMNSPLHF. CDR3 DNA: TGTGCCAGCACTTTGGGACGGATGAATTCACCCCTCCACTTT.

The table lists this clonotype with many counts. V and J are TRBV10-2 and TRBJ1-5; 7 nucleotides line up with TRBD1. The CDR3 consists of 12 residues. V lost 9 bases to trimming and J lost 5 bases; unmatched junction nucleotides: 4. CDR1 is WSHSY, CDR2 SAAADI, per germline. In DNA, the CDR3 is TGCGCCAGTGGACAGGTTTATCAGCCCCAGCATTTT. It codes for CASGQVYQPQHF.

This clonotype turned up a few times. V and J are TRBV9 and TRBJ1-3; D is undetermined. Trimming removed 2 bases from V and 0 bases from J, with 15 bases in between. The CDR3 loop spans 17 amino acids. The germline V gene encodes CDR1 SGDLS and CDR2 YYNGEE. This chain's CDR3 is CASSVGVSTFSGNTIYF. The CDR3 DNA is TGTGCCAGCAGCGTCGGGGTTTCTACTTTCTCTGGAAACACCATATATTTT.

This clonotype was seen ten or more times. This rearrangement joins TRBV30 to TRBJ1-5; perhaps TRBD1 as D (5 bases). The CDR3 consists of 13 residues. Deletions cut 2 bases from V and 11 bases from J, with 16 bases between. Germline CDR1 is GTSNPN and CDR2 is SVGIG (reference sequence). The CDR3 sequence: CAWSREGKKTQHF. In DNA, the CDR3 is TGTGCCTGGAGTCGAGAGGGGAAGAAGACCCAGCATTTT.

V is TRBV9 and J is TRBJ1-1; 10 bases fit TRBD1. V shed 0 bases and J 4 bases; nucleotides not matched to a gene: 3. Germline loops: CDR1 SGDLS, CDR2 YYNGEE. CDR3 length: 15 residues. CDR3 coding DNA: TGTGCCAGCAGCGTAGCAAGGACAGGGGGCACTGAAGCTTTCTTT. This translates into CASSVARTGGTEAFF.

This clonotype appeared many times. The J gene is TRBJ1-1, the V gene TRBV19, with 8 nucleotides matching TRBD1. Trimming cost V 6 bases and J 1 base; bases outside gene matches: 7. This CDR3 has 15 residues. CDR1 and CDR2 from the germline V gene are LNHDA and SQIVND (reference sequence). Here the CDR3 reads CASRSPGQANTEAFF. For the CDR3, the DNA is TGTGCCAGTAGGAGTCCGGGACAGGCGAACACTGAAGCTTTCTTT.

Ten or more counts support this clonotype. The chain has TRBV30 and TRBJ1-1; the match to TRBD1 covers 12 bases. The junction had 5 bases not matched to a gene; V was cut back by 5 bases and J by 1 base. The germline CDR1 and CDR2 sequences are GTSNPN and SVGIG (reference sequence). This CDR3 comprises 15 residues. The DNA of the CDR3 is TGTGCCTGGGATGGGACAGGGGGCAGGAACACTGAAGCTTTCTTT. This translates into CAWDGTGGRNTEAFF.

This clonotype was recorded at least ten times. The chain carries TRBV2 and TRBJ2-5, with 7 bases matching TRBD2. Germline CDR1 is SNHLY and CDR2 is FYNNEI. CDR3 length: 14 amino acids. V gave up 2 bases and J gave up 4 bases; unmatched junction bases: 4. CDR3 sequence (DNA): TGTGCCAGCAGTGAATTTCCTAGCGGAGAGACCCAGTACTTC. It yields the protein CASSEFPSGETQYF.

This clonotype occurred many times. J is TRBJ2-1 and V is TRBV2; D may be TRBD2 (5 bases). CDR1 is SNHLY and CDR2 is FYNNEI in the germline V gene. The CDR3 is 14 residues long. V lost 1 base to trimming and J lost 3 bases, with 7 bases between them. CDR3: CASSEGGSYNEQFF. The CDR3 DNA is TGTGCCAGCAGTGAAGGTGGGAGCTACAATGAGCAGTTCTTC. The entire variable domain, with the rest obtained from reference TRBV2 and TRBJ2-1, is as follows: EPEVTQTPSHQVTQMGQEVILRCVPISNHLYFYWYRQILGQKVEFLVSFYNNEISEKSEIFDDQFSVERPDGSNFTLKIRSTKLEDSAMYFCASSEGGSYNEQFFGPGTRLTVL.

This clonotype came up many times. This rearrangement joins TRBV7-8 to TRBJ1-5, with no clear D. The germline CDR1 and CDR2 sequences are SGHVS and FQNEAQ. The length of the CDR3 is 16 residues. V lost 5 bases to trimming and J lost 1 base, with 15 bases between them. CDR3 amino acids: CASSPFGLGSNQPQHF. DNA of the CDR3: TGTGCCAGCAGCCCCTTCGGGTTGGGGAGCAATCAGCCCCAGCATTTT.

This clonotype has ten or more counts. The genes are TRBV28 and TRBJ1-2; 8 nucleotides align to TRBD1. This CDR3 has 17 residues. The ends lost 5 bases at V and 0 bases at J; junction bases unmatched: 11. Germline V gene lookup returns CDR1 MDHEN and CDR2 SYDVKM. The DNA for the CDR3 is TGTGCCAGCAGTCCCGGCGGGACAGGACTAACTAACTATGGCTACACCTTC. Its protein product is CASSPGGTGLTNYGYTF.

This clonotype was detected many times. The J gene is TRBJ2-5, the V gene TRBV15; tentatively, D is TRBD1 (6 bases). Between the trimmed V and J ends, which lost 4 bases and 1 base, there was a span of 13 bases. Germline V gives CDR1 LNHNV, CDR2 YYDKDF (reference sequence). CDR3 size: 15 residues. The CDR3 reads CATSKRQALQETQYF. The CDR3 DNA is TGTGCCACCAGCAAGCGACAGGCTCTCCAAGAGACCCAGTACTTC. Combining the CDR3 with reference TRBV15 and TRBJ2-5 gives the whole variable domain DAMVIQNPRYQVTQFGKPVTLSCSQTLNHNVMYWYQQKSSQAPKLLFHYYDKDFNNEADTPDNFQSRRPNTSFCFLDIRSPGLGDTAMYLCATSKRQALQETQYFGPGTRLLVL.

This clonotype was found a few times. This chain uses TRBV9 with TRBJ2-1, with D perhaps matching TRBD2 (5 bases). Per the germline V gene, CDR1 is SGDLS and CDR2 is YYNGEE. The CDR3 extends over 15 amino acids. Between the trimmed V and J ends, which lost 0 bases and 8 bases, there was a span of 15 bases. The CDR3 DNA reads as TGTGCCAGCAGCGTAGTCGGCTCTGCGAGGGATGAGCAGTTCTTC. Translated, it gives CASSVVGSARDEQFF. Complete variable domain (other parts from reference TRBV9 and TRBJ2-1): DSGVTQTPKHLITATGQRVTLRCSPRSGDLSVYWYQQSLDQGLQFLIQYYNGEERAKGNILERFSAQQFPDLHSELNLSSLELGDSALYFCASSVVGSARDEQFFGPGTRLTVL.

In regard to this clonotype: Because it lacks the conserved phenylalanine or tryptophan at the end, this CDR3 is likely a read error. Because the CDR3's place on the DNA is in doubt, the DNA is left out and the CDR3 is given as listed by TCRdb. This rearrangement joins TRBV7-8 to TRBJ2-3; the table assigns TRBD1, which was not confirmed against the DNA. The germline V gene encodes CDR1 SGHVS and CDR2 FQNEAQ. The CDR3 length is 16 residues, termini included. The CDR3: CASSLGTGRSTDTHYI.

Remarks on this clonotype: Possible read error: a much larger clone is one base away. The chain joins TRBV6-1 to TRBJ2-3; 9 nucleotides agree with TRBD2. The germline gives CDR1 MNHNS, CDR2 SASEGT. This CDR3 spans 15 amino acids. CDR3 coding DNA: TGTGCCAACAGTGAATCTAGCGGGACGACAGATACGCAGTATTTT. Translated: CANSESSGTTDTQYF.

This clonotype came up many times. The CDR3 DNA reads TGTGCCAGCAGTTTATTCGTCGGTAGCGGGATCGTCTACAATGAGCAGTTCTTC. Protein: CASSLFVGSGIVYNEQFF. The chain is built from TRBV28 and TRBJ2-1; 8 bases map to TRBD2. From germline, CDR1 is MDHEN and CDR2 SYDVKM. Germline trimming cut 1 base from V and 3 bases from J; bases unmatched to any gene: 11. The CDR3 length is 18 residues. Based on the CDR3 plus reference TRBV28 and TRBJ2-1, the full variable domain is DVKVTQSSRYLVKRTGEKVFLECVQDMDHENMFWYRQDPGLGLRLIYFSYDVKMKEKGDIPEGYSVSREKKERFSLILESASTNQTSMYLCASSLFVGSGIVYNEQFFGPGTRLTVL.

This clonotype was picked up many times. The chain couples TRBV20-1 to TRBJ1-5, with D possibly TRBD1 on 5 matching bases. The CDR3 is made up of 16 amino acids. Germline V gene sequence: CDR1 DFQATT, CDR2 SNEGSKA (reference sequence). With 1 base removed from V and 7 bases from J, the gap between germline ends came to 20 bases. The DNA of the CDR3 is TGCAGTGCTAGAGGTGGGACCCTGTCAGCCGGGCAGCCCCAGCATTTT. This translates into CSARGGTLSAGQPQHF.

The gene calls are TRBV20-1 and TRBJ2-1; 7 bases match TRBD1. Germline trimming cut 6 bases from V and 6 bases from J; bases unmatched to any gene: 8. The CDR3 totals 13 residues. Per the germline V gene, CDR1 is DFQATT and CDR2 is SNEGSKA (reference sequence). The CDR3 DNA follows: TGCAGTGCCCCCCTGAACAGGGGCAATGAGCAGTTCTTC. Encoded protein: CSAPLNRGNEQFF.

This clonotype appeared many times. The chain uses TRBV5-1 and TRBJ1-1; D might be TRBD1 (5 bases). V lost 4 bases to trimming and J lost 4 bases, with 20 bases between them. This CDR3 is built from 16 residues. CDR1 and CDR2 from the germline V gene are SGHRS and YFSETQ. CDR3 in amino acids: CASSPSGGVPRTEAFF. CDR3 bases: TGCGCCAGCAGCCCTAGTGGAGGGGTCCCTCGCACTGAAGCTTTCTTT.

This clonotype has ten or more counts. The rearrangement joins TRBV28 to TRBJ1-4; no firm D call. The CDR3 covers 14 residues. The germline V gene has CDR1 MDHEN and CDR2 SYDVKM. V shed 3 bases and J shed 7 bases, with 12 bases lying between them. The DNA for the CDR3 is TGTGCCAGCAGTTTGAAACAGCCTGGTGAAAAACTGTTTTTT. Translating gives CASSLKQPGEKLFF.

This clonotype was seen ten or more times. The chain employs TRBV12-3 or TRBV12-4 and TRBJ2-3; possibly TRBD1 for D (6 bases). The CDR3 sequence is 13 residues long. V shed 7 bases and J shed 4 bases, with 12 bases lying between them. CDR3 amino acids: CASTDRRADTQYF. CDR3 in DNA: TGTGCCAGCACGGACAGACGCGCAGATACGCAGTATTTT.

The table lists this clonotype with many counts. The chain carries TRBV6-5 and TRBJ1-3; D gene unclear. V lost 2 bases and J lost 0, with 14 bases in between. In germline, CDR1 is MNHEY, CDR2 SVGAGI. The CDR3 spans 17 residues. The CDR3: CASSYLSDGSSGNTIYF. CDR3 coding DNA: TGTGCCAGCAGTTACCTCTCCGACGGGTCCTCTGGAAACACCATATATTTT.

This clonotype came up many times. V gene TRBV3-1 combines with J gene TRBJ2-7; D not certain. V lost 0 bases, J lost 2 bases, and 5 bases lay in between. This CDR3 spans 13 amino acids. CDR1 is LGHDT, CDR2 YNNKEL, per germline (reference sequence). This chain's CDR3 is CASSQDATYEQYF. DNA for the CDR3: TGTGCCAGCAGCCAAGACGCGACCTACGAGCAGTACTTC.

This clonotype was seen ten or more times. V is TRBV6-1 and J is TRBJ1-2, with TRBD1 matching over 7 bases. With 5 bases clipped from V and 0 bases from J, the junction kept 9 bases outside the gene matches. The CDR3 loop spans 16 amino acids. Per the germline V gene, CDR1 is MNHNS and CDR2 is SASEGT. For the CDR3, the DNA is TGTGCCAGCAGTCTCGACAGGGCCATAGCTAACTATGGCTACACCTTC. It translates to CASSLDRAIANYGYTF.

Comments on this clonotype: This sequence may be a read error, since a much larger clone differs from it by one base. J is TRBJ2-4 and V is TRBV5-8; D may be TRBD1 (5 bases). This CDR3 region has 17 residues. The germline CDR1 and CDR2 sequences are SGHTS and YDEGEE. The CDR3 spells CTSSLDIGILAKNIQYF. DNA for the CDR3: TGTACCAGCAGCTTGGACATAGGGATACTAGCCAAAAACATTCAGTACTTC.

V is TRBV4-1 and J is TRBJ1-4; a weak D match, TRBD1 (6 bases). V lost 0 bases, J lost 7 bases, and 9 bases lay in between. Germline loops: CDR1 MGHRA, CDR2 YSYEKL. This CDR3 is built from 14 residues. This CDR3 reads CASSQDPRGEKLFF. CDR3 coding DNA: TGCGCCAGCAGCCAAGATCCCAGGGGTGAAAAACTGTTTTTT.

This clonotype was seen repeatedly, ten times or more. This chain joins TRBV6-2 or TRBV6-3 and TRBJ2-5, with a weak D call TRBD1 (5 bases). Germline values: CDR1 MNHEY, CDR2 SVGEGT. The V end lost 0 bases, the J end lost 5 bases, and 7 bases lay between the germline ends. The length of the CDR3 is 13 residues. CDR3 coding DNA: TGTGCCAGCAGTTACTCGACAGCGGAGACCCAGTACTTC. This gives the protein CASSYSTAETQYF.